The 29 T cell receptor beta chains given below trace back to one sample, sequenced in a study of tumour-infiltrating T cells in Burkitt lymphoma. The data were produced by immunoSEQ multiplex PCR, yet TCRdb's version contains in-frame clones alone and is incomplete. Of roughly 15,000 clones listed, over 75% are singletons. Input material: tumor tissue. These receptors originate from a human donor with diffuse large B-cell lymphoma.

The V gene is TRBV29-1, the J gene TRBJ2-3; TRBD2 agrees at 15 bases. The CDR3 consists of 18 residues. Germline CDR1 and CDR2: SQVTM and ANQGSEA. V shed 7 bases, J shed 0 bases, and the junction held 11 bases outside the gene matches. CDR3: CSGFRRTSGRASTDTQYF. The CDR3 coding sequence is TGCAGCGGCTTTAGAAGGACTAGCGGGAGGGCCAGCACAGATACGCAGTATTTT.

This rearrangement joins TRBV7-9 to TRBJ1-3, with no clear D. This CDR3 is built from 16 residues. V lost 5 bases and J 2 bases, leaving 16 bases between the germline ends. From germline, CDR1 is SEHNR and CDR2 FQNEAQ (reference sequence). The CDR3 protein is CASSPGSRAAGNTIYF. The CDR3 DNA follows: TGTGCCAGCAGCCCCGGCTCACGGGCGGCTGGAAACACCATATATTTT.

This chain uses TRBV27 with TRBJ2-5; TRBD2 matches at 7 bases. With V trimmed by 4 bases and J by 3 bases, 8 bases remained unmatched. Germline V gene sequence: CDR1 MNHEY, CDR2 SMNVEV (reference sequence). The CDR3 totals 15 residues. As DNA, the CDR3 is TGTGCCAGCAGTTCTTATTTAGCGGGCAAAGAGACCCAGTACTTC. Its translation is CASSSYLAGKETQYF.

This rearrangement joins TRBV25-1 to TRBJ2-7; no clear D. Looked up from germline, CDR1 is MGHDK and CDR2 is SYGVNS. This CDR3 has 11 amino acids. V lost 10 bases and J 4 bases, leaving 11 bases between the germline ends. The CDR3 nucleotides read TGTGCCACAAGCACAGTATACGAGCAGTACTTC. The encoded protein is CATSTVYEQYF.

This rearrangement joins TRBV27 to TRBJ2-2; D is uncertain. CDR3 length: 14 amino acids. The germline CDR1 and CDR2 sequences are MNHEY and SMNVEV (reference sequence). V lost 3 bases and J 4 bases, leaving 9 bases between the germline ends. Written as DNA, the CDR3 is TGTGCCAGCAGTTTCGGCAGTTCCACCGGGGAGCTGTTTTTT. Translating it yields CASSFGSSTGELFF.

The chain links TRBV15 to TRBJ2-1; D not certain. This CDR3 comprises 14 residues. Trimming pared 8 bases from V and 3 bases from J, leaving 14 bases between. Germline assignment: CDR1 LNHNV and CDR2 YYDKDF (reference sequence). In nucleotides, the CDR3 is TGTGCCACCGGGGTATGGGGAAACTACAATGAGCAGTTCTTC. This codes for CATGVWGNYNEQFF.

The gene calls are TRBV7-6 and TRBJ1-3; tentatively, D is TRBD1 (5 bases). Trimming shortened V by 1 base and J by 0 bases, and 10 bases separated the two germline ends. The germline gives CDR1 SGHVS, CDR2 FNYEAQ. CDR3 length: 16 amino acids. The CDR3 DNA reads TGTGCCAGCAGCTTAGAAGACAGAAGCTCTGGAAACACCATATATTTT. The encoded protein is CASSLEDRSSGNTIYF.

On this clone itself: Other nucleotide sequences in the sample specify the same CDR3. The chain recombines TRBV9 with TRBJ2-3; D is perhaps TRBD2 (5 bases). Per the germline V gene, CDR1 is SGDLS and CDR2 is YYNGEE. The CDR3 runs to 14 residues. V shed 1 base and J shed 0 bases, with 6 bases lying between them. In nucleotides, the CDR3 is TGTGCCAGCAGCGTAAGCGGAAGCACAGATACGCAGTATTTT. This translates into CASSVSGSTDTQYF.

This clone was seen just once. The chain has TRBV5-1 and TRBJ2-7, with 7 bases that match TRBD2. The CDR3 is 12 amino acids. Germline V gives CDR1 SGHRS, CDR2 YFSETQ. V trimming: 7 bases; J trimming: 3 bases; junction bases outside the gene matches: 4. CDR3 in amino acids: CASGEGFYEQYF. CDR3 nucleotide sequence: TGCGCCAGCGGGGAGGGTTTCTACGAGCAGTACTTC. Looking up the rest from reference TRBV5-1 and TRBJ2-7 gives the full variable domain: KAGVTQTPRYLIKTRGQQVTLSCSPISGHRSVSWYQQTPGQGLQFLFEYFSETQRNKGNFPGRFSGRQFSNSRSEMNVSTLELGDSALYLCASGEGFYEQYFGPGTRLTVT.

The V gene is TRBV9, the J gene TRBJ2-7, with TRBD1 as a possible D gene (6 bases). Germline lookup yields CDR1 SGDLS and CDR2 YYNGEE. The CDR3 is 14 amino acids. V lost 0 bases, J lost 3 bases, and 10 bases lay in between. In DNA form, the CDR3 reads TGTGCCAGCAGCGTAGCCGGACAGAACTACGAGCAGTACTTC. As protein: CASSVAGQNYEQYF.

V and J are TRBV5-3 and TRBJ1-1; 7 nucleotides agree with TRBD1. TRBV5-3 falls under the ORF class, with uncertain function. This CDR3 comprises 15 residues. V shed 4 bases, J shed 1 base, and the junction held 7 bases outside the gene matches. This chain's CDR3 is CARSPTDRPNTEAFF. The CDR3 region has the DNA TGTGCCAGAAGCCCGACGGACAGGCCGAACACTGAAGCTTTCTTT.

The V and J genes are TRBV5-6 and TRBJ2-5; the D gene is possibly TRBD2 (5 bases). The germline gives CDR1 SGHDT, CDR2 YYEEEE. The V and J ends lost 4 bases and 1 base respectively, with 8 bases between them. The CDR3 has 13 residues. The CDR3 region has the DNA TGTGCCAGCAGCCGCGGAGGCCAAGAGACCCAGTACTTC. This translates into CASSRGGQETQYF. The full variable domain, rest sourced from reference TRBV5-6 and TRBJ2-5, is DAGVTQSPTHLIKTRGQQVTLRCSPKSGHDTVSWYQQALGQGPQFIFQYYEEEERQRGNFPDRFSGHQFPNYSSELNVNALLLGDSALYLCASSRGGQETQYFGPGTRLLVL.

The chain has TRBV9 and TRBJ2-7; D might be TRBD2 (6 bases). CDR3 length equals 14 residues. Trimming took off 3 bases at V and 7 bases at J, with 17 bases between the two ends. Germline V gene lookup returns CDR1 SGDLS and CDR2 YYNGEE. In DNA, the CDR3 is TGTGCCAGCAGCGGTAGGGACTCCTCTCATGAGCAGTACTTC. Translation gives CASSGRDSSHEQYF.

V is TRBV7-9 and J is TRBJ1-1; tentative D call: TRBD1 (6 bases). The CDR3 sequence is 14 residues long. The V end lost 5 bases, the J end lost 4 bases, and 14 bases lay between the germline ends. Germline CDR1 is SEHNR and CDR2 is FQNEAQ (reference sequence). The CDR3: CASSNQGTGTEAFF. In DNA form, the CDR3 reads TGTGCCAGCAGCAATCAGGGGACTGGCACTGAAGCTTTCTTT.

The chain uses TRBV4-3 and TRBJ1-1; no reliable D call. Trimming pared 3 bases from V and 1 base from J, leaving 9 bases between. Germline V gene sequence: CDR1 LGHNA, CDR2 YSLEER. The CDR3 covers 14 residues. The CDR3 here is CASSQASRNTEAFF. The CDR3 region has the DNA TGCGCCAGCAGCCAGGCCTCTAGGAACACTGAAGCTTTCTTT.

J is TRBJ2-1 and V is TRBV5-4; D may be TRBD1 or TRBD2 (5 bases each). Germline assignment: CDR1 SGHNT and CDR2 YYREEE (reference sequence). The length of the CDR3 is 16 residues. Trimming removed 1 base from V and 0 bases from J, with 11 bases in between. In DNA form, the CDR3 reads TGTGCCAGCAGCTTGCTCGGGGCCAGCTCCTACAATGAGCAGTTCTTC. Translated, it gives CASSLLGASSYNEQFF. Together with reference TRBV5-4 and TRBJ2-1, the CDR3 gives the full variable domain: ETGVTQSPTHLIKTRGQQVTLRCSSQSGHNTVSWYQQALGQGPQFIFQYYREEENGRGNFPPRFSGLQFPNYSSELNVNALELDDSALYLCASSLLGASSYNEQFFGPGTRLTVL.

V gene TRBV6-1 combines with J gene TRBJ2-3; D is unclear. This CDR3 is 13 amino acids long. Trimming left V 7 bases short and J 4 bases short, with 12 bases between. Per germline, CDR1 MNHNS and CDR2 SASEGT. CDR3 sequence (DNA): TGTGCCAGCACCGCCGTAAGGGCAGATACGCAGTATTTT. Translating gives CASTAVRADTQYF.

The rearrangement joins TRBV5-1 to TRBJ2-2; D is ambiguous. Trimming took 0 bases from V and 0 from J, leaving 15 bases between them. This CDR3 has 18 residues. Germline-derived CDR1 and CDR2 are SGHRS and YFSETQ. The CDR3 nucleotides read TGCGCCAGCAGCTTGGATCCCAGTCTGGCTTCGAACACCGGGGAGCTGTTTTTT. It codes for CASSLDPSLASNTGELFF.

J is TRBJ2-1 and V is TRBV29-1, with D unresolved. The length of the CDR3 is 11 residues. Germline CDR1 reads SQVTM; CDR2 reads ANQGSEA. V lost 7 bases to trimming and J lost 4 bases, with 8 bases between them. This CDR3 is CSGRVYNEQFF. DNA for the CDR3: TGCAGCGGTCGAGTATACAATGAGCAGTTCTTC.

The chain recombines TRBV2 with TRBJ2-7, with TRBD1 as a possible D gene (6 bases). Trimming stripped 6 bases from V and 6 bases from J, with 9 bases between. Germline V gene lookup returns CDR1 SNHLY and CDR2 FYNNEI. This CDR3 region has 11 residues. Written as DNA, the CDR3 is TGTGCCAGCAGCGAGACAGGCGAGCAGTACTTC. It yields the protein CASSETGEQYF.

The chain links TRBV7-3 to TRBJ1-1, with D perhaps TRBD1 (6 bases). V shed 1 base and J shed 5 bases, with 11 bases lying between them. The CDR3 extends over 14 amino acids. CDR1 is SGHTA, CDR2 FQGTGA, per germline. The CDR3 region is CASSLNVGATEAFF. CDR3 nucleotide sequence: TGTGCCAGCAGCTTAAATGTGGGGGCAACTGAAGCTTTCTTT.

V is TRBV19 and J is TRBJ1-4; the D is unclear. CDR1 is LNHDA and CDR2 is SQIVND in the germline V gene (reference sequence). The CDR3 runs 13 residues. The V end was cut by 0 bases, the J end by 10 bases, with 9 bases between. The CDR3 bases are TGTGCCAGTAGTATAGAAAACAGTGGAAAACTGTTTTTT. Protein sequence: CASSIENSGKLFF.

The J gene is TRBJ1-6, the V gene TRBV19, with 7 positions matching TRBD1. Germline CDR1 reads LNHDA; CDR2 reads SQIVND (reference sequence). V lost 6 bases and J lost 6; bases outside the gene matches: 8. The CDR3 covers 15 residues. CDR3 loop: CASSPQGFFNSPLHF. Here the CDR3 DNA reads TGTGCCAGTAGCCCACAGGGGTTCTTTAATTCACCCCTCCACTTT.

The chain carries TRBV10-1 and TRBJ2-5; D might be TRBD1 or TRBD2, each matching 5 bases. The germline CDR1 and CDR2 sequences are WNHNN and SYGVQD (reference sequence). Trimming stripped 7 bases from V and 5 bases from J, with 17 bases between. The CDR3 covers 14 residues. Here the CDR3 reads CASNNPRDLETQYF. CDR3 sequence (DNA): TGCGCCAGCAATAACCCCCGGGACCTGGAGACCCAGTACTTC.

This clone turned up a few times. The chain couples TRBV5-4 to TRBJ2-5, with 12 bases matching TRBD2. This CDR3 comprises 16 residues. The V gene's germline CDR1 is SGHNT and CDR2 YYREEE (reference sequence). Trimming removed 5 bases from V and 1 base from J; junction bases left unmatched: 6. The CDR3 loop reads CASSSILAGGQETQYF. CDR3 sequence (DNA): TGTGCCAGCAGTTCTATACTAGCGGGGGGCCAAGAGACCCAGTACTTC.

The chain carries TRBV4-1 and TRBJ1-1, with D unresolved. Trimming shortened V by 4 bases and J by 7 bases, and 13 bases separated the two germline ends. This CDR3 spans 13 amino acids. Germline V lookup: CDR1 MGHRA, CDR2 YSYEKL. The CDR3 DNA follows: TGCGCCAGCAGCCGCCGGGAAAGCATTGAAGCTTTCTTT. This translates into CASSRRESIEAFF.

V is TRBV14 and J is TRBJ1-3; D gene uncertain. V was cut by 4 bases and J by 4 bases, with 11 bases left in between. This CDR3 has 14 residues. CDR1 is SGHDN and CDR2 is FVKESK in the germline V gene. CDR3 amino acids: CASSRGLAGNTIYF. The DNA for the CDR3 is TGTGCCAGCAGCCGAGGGCTCGCCGGAAACACCATATATTTT.

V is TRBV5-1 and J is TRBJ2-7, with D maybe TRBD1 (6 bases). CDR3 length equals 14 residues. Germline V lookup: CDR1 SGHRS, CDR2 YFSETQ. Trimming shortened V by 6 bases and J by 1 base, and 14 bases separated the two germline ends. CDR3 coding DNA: TGCGCCAGCACAAATGCAGGGGTGTCCTACGAGCAGTACTTC. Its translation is CASTNAGVSYEQYF.

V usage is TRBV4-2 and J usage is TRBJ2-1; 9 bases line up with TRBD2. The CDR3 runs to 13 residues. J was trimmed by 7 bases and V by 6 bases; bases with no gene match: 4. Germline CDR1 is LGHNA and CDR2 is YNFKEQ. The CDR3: CASRPSGANEQFF. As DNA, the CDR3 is TGTGCCAGCAGACCTAGCGGGGCGAATGAGCAGTTCTTC.